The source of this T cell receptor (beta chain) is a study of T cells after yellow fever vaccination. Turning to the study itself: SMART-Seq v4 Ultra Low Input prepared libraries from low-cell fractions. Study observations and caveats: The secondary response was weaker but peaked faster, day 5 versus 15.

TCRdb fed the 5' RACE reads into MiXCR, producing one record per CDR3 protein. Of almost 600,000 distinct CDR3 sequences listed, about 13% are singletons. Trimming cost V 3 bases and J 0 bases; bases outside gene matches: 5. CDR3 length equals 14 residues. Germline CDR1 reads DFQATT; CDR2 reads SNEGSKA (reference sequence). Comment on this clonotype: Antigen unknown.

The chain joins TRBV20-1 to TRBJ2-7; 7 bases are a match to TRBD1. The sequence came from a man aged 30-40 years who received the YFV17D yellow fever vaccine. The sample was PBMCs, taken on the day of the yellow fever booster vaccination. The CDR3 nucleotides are TGCAGTGCTAGGAGGGACAGAAGCTCCTACGAGCAGTACTTC. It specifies CSARRDRSSYEQYF.